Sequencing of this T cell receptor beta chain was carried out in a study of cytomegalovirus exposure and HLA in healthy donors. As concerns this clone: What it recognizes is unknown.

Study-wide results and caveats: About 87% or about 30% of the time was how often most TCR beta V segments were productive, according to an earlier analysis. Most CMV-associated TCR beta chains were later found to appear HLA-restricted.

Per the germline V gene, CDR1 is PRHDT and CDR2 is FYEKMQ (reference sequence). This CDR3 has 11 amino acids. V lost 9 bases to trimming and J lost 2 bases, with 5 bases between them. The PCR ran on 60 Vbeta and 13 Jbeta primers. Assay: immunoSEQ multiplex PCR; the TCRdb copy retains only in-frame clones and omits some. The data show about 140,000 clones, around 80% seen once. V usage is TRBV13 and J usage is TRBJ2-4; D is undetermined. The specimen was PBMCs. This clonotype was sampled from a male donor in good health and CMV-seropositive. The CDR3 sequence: CARRPKNIQYF. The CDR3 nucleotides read TGTGCCAGGCGGCCCAAAAACATTCAGTACTTC. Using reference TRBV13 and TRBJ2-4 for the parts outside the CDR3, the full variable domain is AAGVIQSPRHLIKEKRETATLKCYPIPRHDTVYWYQQGPGQDPQFLISFYEKMQSDKGSIPDRFSAQQFSDYHSELNMSSLELGDSALYFCARRPKNIQYFGAGTRLSVL.